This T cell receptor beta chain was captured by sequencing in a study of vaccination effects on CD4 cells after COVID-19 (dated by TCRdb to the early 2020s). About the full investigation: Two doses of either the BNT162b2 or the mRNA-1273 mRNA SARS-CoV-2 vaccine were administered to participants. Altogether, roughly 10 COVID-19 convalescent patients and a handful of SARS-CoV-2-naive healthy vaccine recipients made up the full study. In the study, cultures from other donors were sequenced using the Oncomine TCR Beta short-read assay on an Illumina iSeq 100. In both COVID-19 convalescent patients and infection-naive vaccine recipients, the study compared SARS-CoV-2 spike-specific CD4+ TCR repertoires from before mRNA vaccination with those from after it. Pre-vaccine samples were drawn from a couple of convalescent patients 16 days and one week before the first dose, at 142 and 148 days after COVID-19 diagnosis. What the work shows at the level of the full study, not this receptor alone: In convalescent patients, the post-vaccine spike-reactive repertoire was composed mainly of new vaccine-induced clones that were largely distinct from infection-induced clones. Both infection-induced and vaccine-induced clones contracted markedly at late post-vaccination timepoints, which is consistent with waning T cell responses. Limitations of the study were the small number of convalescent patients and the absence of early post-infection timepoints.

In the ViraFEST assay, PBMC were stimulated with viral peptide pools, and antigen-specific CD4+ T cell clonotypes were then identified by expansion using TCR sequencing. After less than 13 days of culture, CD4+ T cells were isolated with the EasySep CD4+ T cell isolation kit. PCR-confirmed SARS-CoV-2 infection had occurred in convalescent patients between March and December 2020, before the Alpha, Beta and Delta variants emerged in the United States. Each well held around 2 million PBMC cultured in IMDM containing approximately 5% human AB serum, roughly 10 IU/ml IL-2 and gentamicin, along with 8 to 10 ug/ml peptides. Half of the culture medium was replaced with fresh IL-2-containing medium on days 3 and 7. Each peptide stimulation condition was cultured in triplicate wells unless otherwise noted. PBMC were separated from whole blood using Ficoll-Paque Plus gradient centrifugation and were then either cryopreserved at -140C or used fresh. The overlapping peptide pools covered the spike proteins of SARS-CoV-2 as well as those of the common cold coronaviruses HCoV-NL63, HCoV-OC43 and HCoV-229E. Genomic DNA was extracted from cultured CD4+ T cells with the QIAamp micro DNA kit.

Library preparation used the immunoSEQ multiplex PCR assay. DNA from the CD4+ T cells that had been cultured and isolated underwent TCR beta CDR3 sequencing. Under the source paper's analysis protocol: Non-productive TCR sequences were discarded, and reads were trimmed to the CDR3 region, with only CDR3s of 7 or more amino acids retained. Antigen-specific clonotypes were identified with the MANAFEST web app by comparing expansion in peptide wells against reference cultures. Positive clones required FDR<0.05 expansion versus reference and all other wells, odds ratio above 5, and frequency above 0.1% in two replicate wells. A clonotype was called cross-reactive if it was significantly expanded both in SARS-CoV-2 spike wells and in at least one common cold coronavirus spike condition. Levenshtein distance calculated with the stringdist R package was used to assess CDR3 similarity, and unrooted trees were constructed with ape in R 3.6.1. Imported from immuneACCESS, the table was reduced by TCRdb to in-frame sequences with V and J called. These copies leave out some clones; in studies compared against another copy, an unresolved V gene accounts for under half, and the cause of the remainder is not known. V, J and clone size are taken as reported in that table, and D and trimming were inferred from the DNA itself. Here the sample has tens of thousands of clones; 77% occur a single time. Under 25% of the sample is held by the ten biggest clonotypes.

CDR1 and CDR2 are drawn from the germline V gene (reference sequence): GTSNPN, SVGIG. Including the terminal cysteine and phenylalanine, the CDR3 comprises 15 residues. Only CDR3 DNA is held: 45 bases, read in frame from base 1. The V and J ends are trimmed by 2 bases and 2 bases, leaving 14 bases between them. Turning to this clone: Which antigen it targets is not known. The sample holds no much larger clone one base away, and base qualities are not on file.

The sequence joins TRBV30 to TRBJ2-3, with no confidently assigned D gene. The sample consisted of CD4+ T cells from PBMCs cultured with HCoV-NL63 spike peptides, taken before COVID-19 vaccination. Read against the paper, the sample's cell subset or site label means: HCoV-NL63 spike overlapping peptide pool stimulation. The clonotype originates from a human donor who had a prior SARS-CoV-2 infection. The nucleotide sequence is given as TGTGCCTGGAGTTTGAAGGGCCGGGCCACAGATACGCAGTATTTT. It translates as CAWSLKGRATDTQYF.